This TCR beta chain was sequenced during a study of cytomegalovirus exposure and HLA in healthy donors. Findings and limits, study-wide: There were reportedly fewer N-insertions in an Asian-associated ancestry cluster than the approximately 670-donor mean, in a later analysis. Later on, a genetic analysis was performed. It linked a missense variant in DCLRE1C with V- and J-gene trimming of TCR beta. An assumption of roughly uniform sequencing depth across donors underlay the presence/absence analyses. The study listed approximately 170 cytomegalovirus-associated TCR beta chains.

A multiplex PCR was run with 60 Vbeta primers and 13 Jbeta primers. TCRdb's copy holds only in-frame clones and misses some; the assay was immunoSEQ multiplex PCR. The data hold around 120,000 clones, with 75% to 90% observed a single time. Regarding this clone: Its specificity is unknown.

This CDR3 comprises 15 residues. The germline gives CDR1 SEHNR, CDR2 FQNEAQ (reference sequence). V was shortened by 1 base and J by 4 bases, with 10 bases between the two germline ends. This clonotype was sampled from a man aged 25 to 40 in good health and CMV-seronegative. What was sequenced was PBMCs. The chain recombines TRBV7-9 with TRBJ2-2; D remains unclear. The CDR3 loop reads CASSLVAGFTGELFF. The CDR3 bases are TGTGCCAGCAGCTTAGTGGCCGGGTTCACCGGGGAGCTGTTTTTT.